This T cell receptor (beta chain) came from a study of blood T cell repertoires in COVID-19. Across the study: Whether acute or convalescent, the COVID-19 samples came from the United States, Italy and Spain. From T cells, B-cell-depleted T cells, or PBMCs came the material, which was cDNA or gDNA.

Authors' data handling: Amplification of reference gene primers provided the estimated nucleated cell counts. TCRdb's copy holds only in-frame clones and misses some; the assay was immunoSEQ multiplex PCR. Clonal size and the V and J genes are those of that table, whereas D and trimming came from the DNA. Of 100,000 or so clones in the sample, 81% were seen once. The clonotype was recovered from an older man with acute or convalescent COVID-19. Sequenced material: peripheral blood.

CDR3 bases: TGTGCCAGCATCGTGTCAGGCCTAAGTCCTAATTCTCCTAACTATGGCTACACCTTC. Its protein product is CASIVSGLSPNSPNYGYTF. The chain carries TRBV28 and TRBJ1-2; no clear D gene. V was trimmed by 7 bases and J by 0 bases, leaving 27 bases between them. This CDR3 region has 19 residues. CDR1 is MDHEN, CDR2 SYDVKM, per germline.